Presented here are 4 T cell receptor beta chains from one specimen sequenced in a study of T cells expressing NK-cell markers. TCRdb re-called the 5' RACE reads and shows each CDR3 protein once, DNA omitted. This table lists approximately 420,000 distinct CDR3 sequences. The specimen sequenced was blood T cells: a sorted CD56 or NKG2C T cell subset, CD4+ or CD8+ T cells, or bulk PBMC T cells (not recorded which). Receptors originate from a woman in her 50s in good health.

J is TRBJ2-7 and V is TRBV9. CDR1 is SGDLS and CDR2 is YYNGEE in the germline V gene. The CDR3 sequence is 13 residues long. CDR3 protein: CASSVDGAGEQYF. Looking up the rest from reference TRBV9 and TRBJ2-7 gives the full variable domain: DSGVTQTPKHLITATGQRVTLRCSPRSGDLSVYWYQQSLDQGLQFLIQYYNGEERAKGNILERFSAQQFPDLHSELNLSSLELGDSALYFCASSVDGAGEQYFGPGTRLTVT.

The gene calls are TRBV20-1 and TRBJ2-7; checking the TCRdb D call of TRBD1 is not possible without DNA. CDR1 is DFQATT, CDR2 SNEGSKA, per germline (reference sequence). This CDR3 region has 13 residues. CDR3 protein: CSALGQGLSEQYF.

The chain links TRBV27 to TRBJ1-5. Germline V gene data show CDR1 as MNHEY and CDR2 as SMNVEV (reference sequence). This CDR3 contains 14 residues. CDR3: CATSGVGIGQPQHF.

This sequence joins TRBV7-3 and TRBJ1-1; the D call of TRBD1 rests on TCRdb alone, since no DNA is present to check it. Germline V gene data show CDR1 as SGHTA and CDR2 as FQGTGA. CDR3 length: 15 residues. This CDR3 reads CASSRAGTTNTEAFF.